This is a list of T cell receptor beta chains from one sample in a study of beta chain features in type 1 diabetes. Sequencing was performed with immunoSEQ multiplex PCR; in TCRdb, only in-frame clones are kept and a portion is missing. Here the sample spans some 410,000 clones, roughly 11% being singletons. The specimen was naive CD4+ T cells from blood. These receptor sequences come from a woman aged 18-29 years in good health. Each CDR3 is given with its conserved first and last residue. D genes are given only for firm matches. Some rows mark clone size as missing; the rest say once, few, many or name a class of expanded clone.

v_call,clone_size,d_call,j_call,cdr3_aa,cdr3_nt
TRBV30,.,.,TRBJ1-5,CAWSVLDRQPQHF,TGTGCCTGGAGTGTACTTGATCGTCAGCCCCAGCATTTT
TRBV28,.,.,TRBJ1-1,CASSPETPRNFF,TGTGCCAGCAGCCCAGAGACCCCTCGGAACTTCTTT
TRBV6-5,few,.,TRBJ1-1,CASSYSDSRNTEAFF,TGTGCCAGCAGTTACTCTGACAGCAGGAACACTGAAGCTTTCTTT
TRBV7-9,few,.,TRBJ1-1,CASRGGEAFF,TGTGCCAGCAGAGGGGGTGAAGCTTTCTTT
TRBV9,few,.,TRBJ2-3,CASSAEALDGYGDTQYF,TGTGCCAGCAGCGCTGAGGCCCTGGACGGGTATGGAGATACGCAGTATTTT
TRBV7-9,.,.,TRBJ2-7,CASSREWGRQERSEQYF,TGTGCCAGCAGCCGGGAATGGGGGAGGCAGGAGAGAAGCGAGCAGTACTTC
TRBV20-1,.,.,TRBJ2-5,CSASSQETQYF,TGCAGTGCTAGCAGCCAAGAGACCCAGTACTTC
TRBV11-3,few,.,TRBJ1-4,CASSFRRTNEKLFF,TGTGCCAGCAGCTTCCGACGGACTAATGAAAAACTGTTTTTT
TRBV19,.,TRBD1,TRBJ2-5,CASSQRDREETQYF,TGTGCCAGTAGTCAACGGGACAGGGAAGAGACCCAGTACTTC
TRBV5-4,.,.,TRBJ2-3,CASSPNSRSSTDTQYF,TGTGCCAGCAGCCCCAACTCCCGCTCTAGCACAGATACGCAGTATTTT
TRBV6-1,.,TRBD1,TRBJ2-7,CASREAGTGAYEQYF,TGTGCCAGCAGAGAAGCCGGGACAGGGGCCTACGAGCAGTACTTC
TRBV14,.,TRBD2,TRBJ2-7,CASSQAVGRAYEQYF,TGTGCCAGCAGCCAAGCGGTCGGGAGGGCCTACGAGCAGTACTTC
TRBV9,few,.,TRBJ2-6,CASSVVSSGANVLTF,TGTGCCAGCAGCGTAGTGAGCTCTGGGGCCAACGTCCTGACTTTC
TRBV7-9,.,.,TRBJ1-3,CATDYRAGNTIYF,TGTGCCACAGATTACCGGGCCGGAAACACCATATATTTT
TRBV30,.,.,TRBJ2-5,CAWSPQEGSRPETQYF,TGTGCCTGGAGTCCGCAGGAGGGATCTAGGCCAGAGACCCAGTACTTC
TRBV9,once,TRBD2,TRBJ2-7,CASSAGLAGGWYEQYF,TGTGCCAGCAGCGCCGGACTAGCGGGAGGTTGGTACGAGCAGTACTTC
TRBV30,.,TRBD1,TRBJ1-5,CAWRPPPTGINQPQHF,TGTGCCTGGAGGCCTCCACCGACAGGGATCAATCAGCCCCAGCATTTT
TRBV7-9,.,.,TRBJ1-5,CASSSSGGNQPQHF,TGTGCCAGCAGCTCGTCAGGAGGCAATCAGCCCCAGCATTTT
TRBV5-1,.,.,TRBJ2-3,CASSLVLFTDTQYF,TGCGCCAGCAGCTTGGTTCTTTTCACAGATACGCAGTATTTT
TRBV4-2,.,TRBD2,TRBJ2-1,CASSPHPSGGAHEQFF,TGTGCCAGCAGCCCGCACCCTAGCGGGGGGGCACATGAGCAGTTCTTC
TRBV25-1,.,TRBD1,TRBJ1-1,CASSGTGEGAFF,TGTGCCAGCAGTGGCACAGGGGAGGGAGCTTTCTTT
TRBV2,.,.,TRBJ2-5,CASSEGKLGGGQETQYF,TGTGCCAGCAGTGAGGGTAAACTAGGAGGGGGCCAAGAGACCCAGTACTTC
TRBV18,.,.,TRBJ2-5,CASSEGPRGTQYF,TGTGCCAGCTCGGAGGGACCGAGGGGGACCCAGTACTTC
TRBV15,few,.,TRBJ1-2,CATPGREPYGYTF,TGTGCCACCCCAGGCAGGGAACCCTATGGCTACACCTTC
TRBV5-1,.,.,TRBJ1-4,CASSLGGQANNEKLFF,TGCGCCAGCAGCTTGGGAGGTCAGGCGAATAATGAAAAACTGTTTTTT
TRBV15,many,TRBD1,TRBJ2-5,CATSRAGTDRETQYF,TGTGCCACCAGCAGAGCCGGGACAGATAGAGAGACCCAGTACTTC
TRBV29-1,.,TRBD1,TRBJ1-1,CGVVSDRDNTEAFF,TGCGGCGTTGTATCGGACAGGGATAACACTGAAGCTTTCTTT
TRBV20-1,.,TRBD1,TRBJ2-7,CSAQTGGEQYF,TGCAGTGCCCAGACAGGGGGCGAGCAGTACTTC
TRBV29-1,.,.,TRBJ1-1,CSVEVRVRDEAFF,TGCAGCGTTGAAGTCCGGGTCCGGGATGAAGCTTTCTTT
TRBV7-9,.,.,TRBJ2-7,CASGTRRVYEQYF,TGTGCCAGCGGAACTAGGCGGGTCTACGAGCAGTACTTC
TRBV30,.,.,TRBJ1-1,CAWTWGGTEAFF,TGTGCCTGGACTTGGGGTGGGACTGAAGCTTTCTTT
TRBV5-1,.,.,TRBJ2-1,CASSSGLSYNEQFF,TGCGCCAGCAGCTCGGGACTTTCATACAATGAGCAGTTCTTC
TRBV9,.,.,TRBJ2-5,CASSVDWTGETQYF,TGTGCCAGCAGCGTAGACTGGACGGGGGAGACCCAGTACTTC
TRBV7-2,.,TRBD2,TRBJ2-1,CASSLVGSGGNNEQFF,TGTGCCAGCAGCTTAGTGGGTAGCGGGGGGAACAATGAGCAGTTCTTC